These T cell receptor beta chains were read from a single sample in a study of blood T cells in healthy people across ages. A single record per CDR3 protein comes from TCRdb applying MiXCR to the 5' RACE reads. Found here are some 1,000,000 distinct CDR3 sequences, less than 25% of them singletons; the top ten hold approximately 0.71%. This sample also belongs to another study, concerning T cells of mothers and their children.

The sequencing input was blood. Every receptor here comes from a girl aged 2 to 9 in good health. CDR3s include the opening cysteine and the closing phenylalanine or tryptophan. A D gene is named only where the DNA matches it firmly. Only part of the rows carry a size: once, few, many, or a class if the clone is expanded.

V gene	J gene	D gene	clone size	CDR3 protein	CDR3 DNA
TRBV28	TRBJ2-5	-	few	CASSPRSYGIKTQYF	TGTGCCAGCAGTCCAAGAAGTTACGGGATTAAGACCCAGTACTTC
TRBV24-1	TRBJ2-3	-	once	CATSDPLEGGQYF	TGTGCCACCAGTGATCCCCTGGAAGGGGGGCAGTATTTT
TRBV27	TRBJ1-2	-	-	CASSSPKTGNYGYTF	TGTGCCAGCAGTTCCCCGAAAACAGGGAACTATGGCTACACCTTC
TRBV4-2	TRBJ2-5	TRBD2	-	CASSQSTSGAHQETQYF	TGTGCCAGCAGCCAGTCTACTAGCGGGGCCCACCAAGAGACCCAGTACTTC
TRBV4-1	TRBJ2-3	-	few	CASSQDRRVEYF	TGCGCCAGCAGCCAAGATCGAAGGGTGGAGTATTTT
TRBV7-3	TRBJ2-7	-	-	CASSLWGEGLHEQYF	TGTGCCAGCAGCTTATGGGGAGAGGGGCTCCACGAGCAGTACTTC
TRBV4-3	TRBJ1-4	-	-	CASSQSRLRDEKLFF	TGCGCCAGCAGCCAAAGTCGGCTGAGGGATGAAAAACTGTTTTTT
TRBV15	TRBJ2-4	-	few	CATSRVGLAGSRVKNIQYF	TGTGCCACCAGCAGAGTAGGCCTCGCAGGGTCGAGAGTCAAAAACATTCAGTACTTC
TRBV6-5	TRBJ2-3	-	-	CASSTGHVDTQYF	TGTGCCAGCAGTACCGGCCACGTGGATACGCAGTATTTT
TRBV29-1	TRBJ1-1	-	-	CSAGRALAAEAFF	TGCAGCGCCGGTAGGGCCCTCGCAGCTGAAGCTTTCTTT
TRBV7-9	TRBJ2-7	TRBD2	few	CASSLDLAGGFTYEQYF	TGTGCCAGCAGCTTAGATCTAGCGGGGGGCTTTACCTACGAGCAGTACTTC
TRBV4-2	TRBJ2-3	TRBD2	few	CASSQDHPAGDSDTQYF	TGTGCCAGCAGCCAAGATCACCCAGCGGGAGATTCAGATACGCAGTATTTT
TRBV9	TRBJ1-2	-	few	CASSARTVFDGYTF	TGTGCCAGCAGCGCGCGGACCGTTTTCGATGGCTACACCTTC
TRBV19	TRBJ2-5	TRBD1	-	CASTDRAGETQYF	TGTGCCAGCACGGACAGGGCGGGAGAGACCCAGTACTTC
TRBV20-1	TRBJ1-1	-	-	CSAIGVNTEAFF	TGCAGTGCTATAGGAGTGAACACTGAAGCTTTCTTT
TRBV6-1	TRBJ1-1	-	-	CASKAFISTNTEAFF	TGTGCCAGTAAGGCCTTCATTTCCACGAACACTGAAGCTTTCTTT
TRBV7-2	TRBJ2-6	-	-	CASSPWAAAAGANVLTF	TGTGCCAGCAGCCCCTGGGCAGCGGCGGCTGGGGCCAACGTCCTGACTTTC
TRBV2	TRBJ2-1	-	-	CASMTRETSSYNEQFF	TGTGCCAGCATGACCCGGGAGACTAGCTCCTACAATGAGCAGTTCTTC
TRBV4-3	TRBJ2-1	-	-	CASSQGTLGPQFF	TGCGCCAGCAGCCAAGGGACCCTTGGCCCGCAGTTCTTC
TRBV29-1	TRBJ1-5	TRBD1	-	CSVEVDRAGSQPQHF	TGCAGCGTTGAAGTTGACAGGGCAGGGAGTCAGCCCCAGCATTTT
TRBV20-1	TRBJ2-5	-	few	CSARSPLGYQETQYF	TGCAGTGCTAGGAGCCCCCTAGGGTACCAAGAGACCCAGTACTTC
TRBV9	TRBJ2-1	TRBD1	-	CASSVVGQGAYNEQFF	TGTGCCAGCAGCGTAGTAGGACAGGGAGCCTACAATGAGCAGTTCTTC
TRBV4-3	TRBJ2-5	-	-	CASSQAIGGQTQYF	TGCGCCAGCAGCCAAGCAATAGGAGGGCAGACCCAGTACTTC
TRBV12-3/TRBV12-4	TRBJ2-6	-	few	CASNQGVGANVLTF	TGTGCCAGCAACCAGGGTGTTGGGGCCAACGTCCTGACTTTC
TRBV7-3	TRBJ2-3	TRBD2	many	CASSPTSGVYDTQYF	TGTGCCAGCAGCCCGACTAGCGGGGTATATGATACGCAGTATTTT
TRBV10-3	TRBJ2-5	-	few	CAISGGRGETQYF	TGTGCCATCAGTGGAGGGCGCGGGGAGACCCAGTACTTC
TRBV5-1	TRBJ2-1	-	once	CASSLGRAYNEQLF	TGCGCCAGCAGCTTAGGCAGGGCCTACAATGAGCAGCTCTTC
TRBV28	TRBJ1-2	-	-	CASSFKVTASYGYTF	TGTGCCAGCAGTTTTAAAGTAACAGCTAGCTATGGCTACACCTTC
TRBV20-1	TRBJ2-7	TRBD2	few	CSASNGGAVYEQYF	TGCAGTGCTAGTAACGGGGGGGCCGTTTACGAGCAGTACTTC
TRBV6-1	TRBJ1-5	-	few	CASTWTGSNNQPQHF	TGTGCCAGCACTTGGACTGGGTCCAACAATCAGCCCCAGCATTTT
TRBV5-5	TRBJ1-2	-	few	CASSLWQGGYTF	TGTGCCAGCAGCTTGTGGCAGGGGGGCTACACCTTC
TRBV20-1	TRBJ2-5	TRBD2	-	CSALSGGLAGRQETQYF	TGCAGTGCCCTCTCGGGGGGACTAGCGGGACGTCAAGAGACCCAGTACTTC
TRBV6-2/TRBV6-3	TRBJ2-3	-	-	CASSYSSRADTQYF	TGTGCCAGCAGTTACTCGAGCCGGGCAGATACGCAGTATTTT
TRBV2	TRBJ2-2	-	few	CASSDGFGTGELFF	TGTGCCAGCAGTGACGGGTTCGGGACCGGGGAGCTGTTTTTT
TRBV6-2/TRBV6-3	TRBJ2-1	TRBD2	-	CASRPSSGGFYNEQFF	TGTGCCAGCAGACCGAGTAGCGGGGGGTTCTACAATGAGCAGTTCTTC
TRBV27	TRBJ2-1	-	-	CASTSSMGEQFF	TGTGCCAGCACTTCTAGCATGGGTGAGCAGTTCTTC
TRBV6-6	TRBJ2-1	-	-	CASSDTGIYNEQFF	TGTGCCAGCAGCGACACCGGGATATACAATGAGCAGTTCTTC
TRBV10-2	TRBJ1-1	-	few	CASSEFQGEVANTEAFF	TGCGCCAGCAGTGAGTTTCAGGGAGAGGTAGCGAACACTGAAGCTTTCTTT
TRBV4-1	TRBJ2-5	TRBD1	many	CASSRYRGQETQYF	TGCGCCAGCAGCCGGTACAGGGGCCAAGAGACCCAGTACTTC
TRBV28	TRBJ2-7	-	few	CASSLYRVNSEQYF	TGTGCCAGCAGTTTATACAGGGTTAATAGCGAGCAGTACTTC
TRBV12-3/TRBV12-4	TRBJ2-7	-	-	CASIKDGGRGEHYF	TGTGCCAGCATCAAAGACGGGGGGCGCGGCGAGCACTACTTC
TRBV29-1	TRBJ2-4	-	few	CSVLGVTKNIQYF	TGCAGCGTTTTGGGGGTGACCAAAAACATTCAGTACTTC
TRBV24-1	TRBJ2-3	TRBD2	-	CATAPAGAADTQYF	TGTGCCACCGCTCCCGCGGGAGCGGCAGATACGCAGTATTTT
TRBV29-1	TRBJ2-3	-	-	CSVDRGASTDTQYF	TGCAGCGTTGACCGGGGAGCTAGCACAGATACGCAGTATTTT
TRBV15	TRBJ1-4	-	-	CATSRRRGSGEKLFF	TGTGCCACCAGCAGAAGGAGGGGTAGTGGTGAAAAACTGTTTTTT
TRBV27	TRBJ2-7	-	-	CASSLRGAHEQYF	TGTGCCAGCAGTTTAAGGGGGGCCCACGAGCAGTACTTC
TRBV3-1	TRBJ1-2	-	few	CASRREESEGYTF	TGTGCCAGCAGGAGGGAGGAAAGTGAAGGCTACACCTTC
TRBV3-1	TRBJ2-5	-	-	CASSQDASQETQYF	TGTGCCAGCAGCCAAGATGCCTCCCAAGAGACCCAGTACTTC
TRBV5-5	TRBJ2-5	-	-	CASSLSSYGMAGPQETQYF	TGTGCCAGCAGCTTGAGTTCATACGGCATGGCAGGACCCCAAGAGACCCAGTACTTC
TRBV20-1	TRBJ2-5	-	-	CSAMRETQYF	TGCAGTGCTATGAGGGAGACCCAGTACTTC
TRBV5-5	TRBJ2-5	TRBD1	few	CASSLEGLGQAIQETQYF	TGTGCCAGCAGCTTGGAGGGTTTGGGACAGGCAATACAAGAGACCCAGTACTTC
TRBV29-1	TRBJ1-4	-	-	CSVVAAGELFF	TGCAGCGTTGTAGCCGCCGGCGAACTGTTTTTT
TRBV28	TRBJ2-2	-	few	CASNGGNTGELFF	TGTGCCAGCAATGGGGGGAACACCGGGGAGCTGTTTTTT
TRBV29-1	TRBJ2-5	-	-	CSVAVAETQYF	TGCAGCGTTGCGGTAGCAGAGACCCAGTACTTC